The 10 T cell receptor beta chains below all came from one sample that was sequenced in a study of cytomegalovirus exposure and HLA in healthy donors. Both 60 Vbeta primers and 13 Jbeta primers went into the PCR. The protocol was immunoSEQ multiplex PCR, while the TCRdb copy is restricted to in-frame clones and leaves out a portion. The table includes 150,000 to 200,000 clones, about 80% detected once. Input material: PBMCs. The receptors were gathered from a man aged 18-30 years in good health and CMV-seronegative.

This chain uses TRBV6-5 with TRBJ1-2; the match to TRBD1 covers 7 bases. The trim removed 2 bases at V and 2 bases at J, leaving 8 bases unmatched. Germline CDR1 MNHEY, CDR2 SVGAGI. The length of the CDR3 is 16 residues. The CDR3 spells CASSYDPGQSNYGYTF. The CDR3, as DNA: TGTGCCAGCAGTTACGACCCGGGACAGTCCAACTATGGCTACACCTTC.

The chain links TRBV4-3 to TRBJ2-3; TRBD2 matches 13 bases. This CDR3 contains 16 residues. Germline CDR1 is LGHNA and CDR2 is YSLEER. Trimming cost V 4 bases and J 5 bases; bases outside gene matches: 6. The CDR3 DNA reads TGCGCCAGCAGCCTTGGGACTAGCGGGATGATAGATACGCAGTATTTT. This sequence encodes CASSLGTSGMIDTQYF.

The chain joins TRBV19 to TRBJ1-5, with TRBD1 as a possible D gene (5 bases). CDR1 is LNHDA, CDR2 SQIVND, per germline (reference sequence). V gave up 3 bases and J gave up 11 bases, with 8 bases separating them. This CDR3 has 11 amino acids. The CDR3 sequence is CASSMEGAQHF. CDR3 bases: TGTGCCAGTAGTATGGAAGGGGCCCAGCATTTT.

In its sample, this clone was seen a few times. The V call is TRBV15, the J call TRBJ1-4; D ambiguous. This CDR3 is built from 12 residues. Germline CDR1 reads LNHNV; CDR2 reads YYDKDF (reference sequence). The V and J ends lost 5 bases and 7 bases respectively, with 8 bases between them. The chain's CDR3 is CATSPPGEKLFF. The CDR3 DNA sequence: TGTGCCACCAGCCCCCCGGGTGAAAAACTGTTTTTT.

V and J are TRBV28 and TRBJ1-1, with D possibly TRBD1 on 6 matching bases. This CDR3 spans 13 amino acids. V lost 5 bases and J lost 2, with 9 bases in between. Germline CDR1 reads MDHEN; CDR2 reads SYDVKM. The CDR3 region is CASSTGPNTEAFF. For the CDR3, the DNA is TGTGCCAGCAGTACAGGGCCTAACACTGAAGCTTTCTTT.

This chain uses TRBV6-6 with TRBJ1-1; tentative D call: TRBD1 (5 bases). The germline gives CDR1 MNHNY, CDR2 SVGAGI (reference sequence). The germline V and J ends were trimmed by 8 bases and 4 bases, with 11 bases remaining between them. The length of the CDR3 is 12 residues. Written as DNA, the CDR3 is TGTGCCAGCTGGGGCCCGCCCACTGAAGCTTTCTTT. It codes for CASWGPPTEAFF.

CDR3 in DNA: TGTGCCAGCAGTCCCCGACAGGGACTCTGGGAAGGCTACACCTTC. It encodes CASSPRQGLWEGYTF. This chain uses TRBV27 with TRBJ1-2, with TRBD1 matching over 7 bases. The ends lost 5 bases at V and 8 bases at J; junction bases unmatched: 14. CDR1 and CDR2 (germline): MNHEY, SMNVEV (reference sequence). This CDR3 has 15 residues.

V usage is TRBV19 and J usage is TRBJ2-1; 9 nucleotides line up with TRBD1. The V gene end was trimmed by 5 bases and the J gene end by 5 bases; junction bases not matched to a gene: 4. The CDR3 contains 14 residues. CDR1 is LNHDA, CDR2 SQIVND, per germline (reference sequence). CDR3 residues: CASSLQGANNEQFF. In DNA, the CDR3 is TGTGCCAGTAGTCTACAGGGGGCAAACAATGAGCAGTTCTTC.

The chain couples TRBV27 to TRBJ2-7; possible D gene TRBD2, 7 bases. Trimming removed 7 bases at V and 6 bases at J, with 22 bases between. The CDR3 is made up of 15 amino acids. Germline loops: CDR1 MNHEY, CDR2 SMNVEV (reference sequence). Here the CDR3 DNA reads TGTGCCAGCATGAGGGGGGGGGCTGGCTTCGCCGAGCAGTACTTC. Translated, it gives CASMRGGAGFAEQYF.

With regard to this clone: At one end, the junction sequence differs from germline, possibly due to a read error. The chain links TRBV7-7 to TRBJ2-5; the match to TRBD1 covers 8 bases. Germline CDR1 SSHAT, CDR2 FNYEAQ (reference sequence). The CDR3 contains 14 residues. Here the CDR3 DNA reads TGTGCTAGCAGCTCCGACAGGGGACAAGAGACCCAGTACTTC. Amino acid sequence: CASSSDRGQETQYF.